This T cell receptor (beta chain) was recorded in a study of CD8+CD57+ T cells in acquired aplastic anemia. Across the whole study: The DNA of sorted CD4+ and CD8+ cells averaged 3.2 ug. Healthy-donor CD4+ cells averaged approximately 10 million reads.

As for this clonotype: A much larger clonotype is one base distant, so this may be a read error.

Genomic DNA served as template for TCR beta VDJ and CDR3 profiling. TCRdb used MiXCR to reprocess the reads, holding one entry per CDR3 protein. Among a few hundred thousand distinct CDR3 sequences, about a third were seen once, and the ten largest hold 0.9% to 1.2%. The CDR3 runs 17 residues. The germline V gene encodes CDR1 SGHRS and CDR2 YFSETQ. The chain has TRBV5-1 and TRBJ2-3, with a weak D call TRBD1 (6 bases). The J call could be wrong; TRBJ1-5 is a better fit for the DNA end. The sequence was collected from a human donor in good health, serving as a control. The source material was sorted CD4+, CD8+, or CD8+CD57+ T cells (not recorded which) from PBMCs. As DNA, the CDR3 is TGCGCCAGCAGCTGCCCGACTAGCGGGGGCGTTCGAGATACGCAGCATTTT. Protein product: CASSCPTSGGVRDTQHF.